The clone carrying this T cell receptor beta chain was counted ten times or more. The entry originates in a study of human T cells and chemical hapten exposure. As for the study in general: Small discrepancies in pooled library volume mainly accounted for the varying TCR yields per sample.

Individual cDNA molecules each carried unique molecular identifiers attached by the library. Per the study methods: The median was roughly 91,000 TCRs per sample, ranging roughly 20,000 to 690,600. TCRdb itself ran the 5' RACE reads through MiXCR, one entry per CDR3 protein. TCRdb, not the authors, supplied the V and J calls. This table has 130,000 or so distinct CDR3 sequences, roughly 4% appearing once. Total RNA was isolated from whole blood that had not been fractionated. Germline loops: CDR1 SNHLY, CDR2 FYNNEI. The CDR3 is 14 residues long. Trimming cost V 6 bases and J 6 bases; bases outside gene matches: 5.

This rearrangement joins TRBV2 to TRBJ2-2; 9 bases fit TRBD1. The receptor's source is a female donor in good health. In DNA form, the CDR3 reads TGTGCCAGCAGCCGGGACAGGGAGGCCGGGGAGCTGTTTTTT. Its protein is CASSRDREAGELFF.